The 7 T cell receptor beta chains reported below all come from one sample, sequenced in a study of blood T cell repertoires in COVID-19. Repertoires were generated with immunoSEQ multiplex PCR, while TCRdb's copy carries only in-frame clones and drops some. The sample comprises 200,000 to 250,000 clones, roughly 80% of which are singletons, and 15% to 20% rests with the top ten. Specimen: peripheral blood. These TCRs come from a man between 25 and 39 years old with active or convalescent COVID-19.

The V gene is TRBV30, the J gene TRBJ1-1, with D tentatively TRBD1 (6 bases). Germline V CDR1 and CDR2: GTSNPN, SVGIG (reference sequence). CDR3 length: 17 residues. The V and J ends lost 0 bases and 3 bases respectively, with 20 bases between them. CDR3 in amino acids: CAWSVFQGHVGDTEAFF. The CDR3, as DNA: TGTGCCTGGAGTGTATTCCAGGGACATGTGGGGGACACTGAAGCTTTCTTT.

The CDR3 region is CASQTSGRSYEQYF. In DNA, the CDR3 is TGTGCCAGCCAAACCAGCGGGCGTTCCTACGAGCAGTACTTC. V is TRBV28 and J is TRBJ2-7; TRBD2 might be the D (6 bases). The CDR3 length is 14 residues. CDR1 is MDHEN, CDR2 SYDVKM, per germline. V was shortened by 8 bases and J by 1 base, with 15 bases between the two germline ends.

V gene TRBV30 combines with J gene TRBJ2-1; 8 nucleotides agree with TRBD1. The CDR3 length is 17 residues. Germline CDR1 and CDR2: GTSNPN and SVGIG (reference sequence). Unmatched junction bases numbered 14, after V lost 2 bases and J lost 5 bases. This CDR3 is CAWSPPPRGRIDNEQFF. CDR3 DNA sequence: TGTGCCTGGAGTCCCCCCCCCAGGGGGCGGATAGACAATGAGCAGTTCTTC.

The rearrangement links TRBV20-1 to TRBJ1-2, with TRBD1 identical over 9 bases. The length of the CDR3 is 14 residues. V was clipped by 3 bases and J by 4 bases; unmatched bases: 6. In germline, CDR1 is DFQATT, CDR2 SNEGSKA (reference sequence). Here the CDR3 DNA reads TGCAGTGCTAGTCCGGGACAGGGAGGCTATGGCTACACCTTC. Its protein product is CSASPGQGGYGYTF.

The V and J genes are TRBV9 and TRBJ2-5; D is perhaps TRBD1 (5 bases). Germline-derived CDR1 and CDR2 are SGDLS and YYNGEE. The CDR3 runs to 15 residues. V dropped 4 bases and J dropped 0 bases, with 13 bases sitting between them. The CDR3 loop reads CASSIQDSHQETQYF. CDR3 DNA: TGTGCCAGCAGCATACAAGACAGCCACCAAGAGACCCAGTACTTC.

To note about this clone: In the same sample, other DNA sequences code for this CDR3. The V and J genes are TRBV4-2 and TRBJ2-7; 7 bases match TRBD1. V trimming: 3 bases; J trimming: 0 bases; junction bases outside the gene matches: 2. Germline V lookup: CDR1 LGHNA, CDR2 YNFKEQ. This CDR3 contains 14 residues. CDR3 DNA: TGTGCCAGCAGCCAGGACAGGAGCTCCTACGAGCAGTACTTC. This encodes CASSQDRSSYEQYF.

The chain links TRBV5-1 to TRBJ2-1; the match to TRBD2 covers 10 bases. The CDR3 is 17 amino acids. V lost 4 bases and J lost 2; bases outside the gene matches: 9. Per germline, CDR1 SGHRS and CDR2 YFSETQ. This chain's CDR3 is CASSAATSGETYNEQFF. The CDR3 DNA sequence: TGCGCCAGCAGCGCGGCCACTAGCGGGGAGACCTACAATGAGCAGTTCTTC.